Below, one T cell receptor (beta chain) is given with its context. This clone has more than one count but fewer than ten. Its cognate antigen has yet to be identified. No quality values exist for individual bases; no much larger clone is one base distant. V lost 0 bases and J lost 3 bases; the stretch between them is 9 bases long. The CDR3 numbers 14 residues from cysteine through phenylalanine. The sequence is cut down to CDR3 DNA, 42 bases in frame from base 1. In the germline V gene, CDR1 corresponds to SGHRS and CDR2 to YFSETQ. Participants in the prospective study were enrolled through a virtual design, were aged roughly 18 to 95 years, and lived in roughly 24 United States geographic areas. In the prospective study, participants were assigned to cohorts based on the clinical history participants reported in a screening survey and a study questionnaire. In the prospective study, mobile phlebotomists collected whole blood, serum and a nasopharyngeal or oropharyngeal swab from each participant. Participants in the prospective study had the option to provide additional blood draws and questionnaires over an approximately 2-month period. Before DNA extraction, blood samples from the prospective study were shipped at room temperature or frozen.

This record belongs to a study of blood T cell repertoires in COVID-19 (TCRdb year 2020). With regard to the full study: Collaborator samples came from the United States, Italy and Spain and covered acute and convalescent phases of COVID-19. Where HLA class I and class II types were available, the types were taken from metadata supplied by the sample provider, not from assay-based typing. A de-identified subject ID, COVID-19 status, age in years and sex were almost always included in the sample metadata. The samples were drawn from the first 160 participants of the ongoing ImmuneRACE study and from 1,254 subjects provided by 6 global collaborators. Subjects who had been exposed to COVID-19, were actively infected with it, or had recovered from it provided the deeply sampled blood TCRbeta repertoires that made up the dataset. The prospective study material was composed of cDNA or gDNA derived from T cells, B-cell-depleted T cells, or PBMCs. The repertoires were made available in a free public database intended to serve as a resource for research on the immune response to SARS-CoV-2.

TCRbeta CDR3 regions were amplified from genomic DNA by means of the immunoSEQ Assay, a bias-controlled multiplex PCR. Per the source publication's procedure: The number of nucleated cells in each sample was estimated from the amplification of reference gene primers within the assay. To quantify the absolute abundance of each unique TCRbeta CDR3 rearrangement, sequence reads were collapsed and filtered. For each sample, productive Simpson clonality was calculated as the square root of Simpson's diversity index over productive rearrangements. As stored in TCRdb, this immuneACCESS dataset retains in-frame rearrangements with V and J assigned. A fraction of the clones does not appear; measured against another copy, unresolved V genes explain less than half of the discrepancy, and the remainder lacks a known reason. Clonal size and the V and J genes are those of that table, whereas D and trimming came from the DNA. This sample gives 200,000 to 250,000 clones in total; 80% of them show up just once. 6% to 7.5% of the sample is held by the ten biggest clonotypes.

The full study reports these points: How much clinical and demographic metadata was included differed by source and by participant, and the metadata was provided uncurated.

What was sequenced was PBMCs or T cells enriched from blood (not recorded which). This TCR came from a woman between 40 and 55 years old with acute COVID-19. The chain is made from TRBV5-1 and TRBJ1-2, with no D gene named confidently. CDR3 loop: CASSLDLRDYGYTF. DNA sequence: TGCGCCAGCAGCTTGGACCTGCGTGACTATGGCTACACCTTC.